This is a list of T cell receptor beta chains from one sample in a study of T cells after yellow fever vaccination. TCRdb passed the 5' RACE reads through MiXCR, listing each CDR3 protein once. The table shows 400,000 or so distinct CDR3 sequences, with more than 5.5% occurring only once. The source was PBMCs, collected 5 days after the yellow fever booster vaccination. These receptors were taken from a man younger than 45 who received the YFV17D yellow fever vaccine. Each CDR3 is given with its conserved first and last residue. A D gene is named only where the DNA matches it firmly. Some rows have no size entry. The others give once, few or many, or a class for an expanded clone.

j_call	clone_size	d_call	v_call	cdr3_nt	cdr3_aa
TRBJ1-5	many	TRBD1	TRBV6-1	TGTGCCAGCAGTGTTAGGGGGCTCGGGCCCCAGCATTTT	CASSVRGLGPQHF
TRBJ2-4	NA	NA	TRBV7-9	TGTGCCAGCAGCTGGGGACAAGCTAACATTCAGTACTTC	CASSWGQANIQYF
TRBJ2-7	few	NA	TRBV5-5	TGTGCCAGCAGCACCCAGGGAAGTAGCGGAGCCTACGAGCAGTACTTC	CASSTQGSSGAYEQYF
TRBJ2-4	many	NA	TRBV3-1	TGTGCCAGCAGCCAAGTGGGAAACATTCAGTACTTC	CASSQVGNIQYF
TRBJ2-7	many	NA	TRBV7-9	TGTGCCAGCAGCTGGGGCAGTTCCTACGAGCAGTACTTC	CASSWGSSYEQYF
TRBJ2-1	many	TRBD2	TRBV24-1	TGTGCCACCAGTGACCGTAGACTAGCGGGAGGCTACAATGAGCAGTTCTTC	CATSDRRLAGGYNEQFF
TRBJ2-1	few	NA	TRBV4-2	TGTGCCAGCAGCCAAGTCTCCGGACGTGGTAATGAGCAGTTCTTC	CASSQVSGRGNEQFF
TRBJ2-1	many	TRBD2	TRBV11-3	TGTGCCAGCAGCCTGACTAGCGACAGCTCCTACAATGAGCAGTTCTTC	CASSLTSDSSYNEQFF
TRBJ2-1	NA	NA	TRBV5-6	TGTGCCAGCAGCTTCGGGGGCGATGAGCAGTTCTTC	CASSFGGDEQFF
TRBJ2-2	many	NA	TRBV9	TGTGCCAGCAGCCCCCGGACCACGAACACCGGGGAGCTGTTTTTT	CASSPRTTNTGELFF
TRBJ1-1	few	NA	TRBV20-1	TGCAGTGCAAACGACAGACTGAACACTGAAGCTTTCTTT	CSANDRLNTEAFF
TRBJ2-7	many	NA	TRBV7-9	TGTGCCAGCAGCTTAGATTCTAGCTGGGAGCAGTACTTC	CASSLDSSWEQYF
TRBJ1-5	few	TRBD1	TRBV18	TGTGCCAGCTCACCGCAGGGGGCCGGCAATCAGCCCCAGCATTTT	CASSPQGAGNQPQHF
TRBJ2-5	many	NA	TRBV7-2	TGTGCCAGCAGCTGGCAGGTGGTCCAAGAGACCCAGTACTTC	CASSWQVVQETQYF
TRBJ2-7	many	NA	TRBV7-9	TGTGCCAGCAGCCCTTCCGACAGGTTCTACGAGCAGTACTTC	CASSPSDRFYEQYF
TRBJ2-2	few	NA	TRBV18	TGTGCCAGCTCACCGAAATCGAACACCGGGGAGCTGTTTTTT	CASSPKSNTGELFF
TRBJ2-7	few	TRBD2	TRBV20-1	TGCAGTGTCTTAGCGGGAGCTTTTTACGAGCAGTACTTC	CSVLAGAFYEQYF
TRBJ2-3	NA	TRBD2	TRBV7-9	TGTGCCAGCAGCTCGACTAGCGGGAAGGCAGATACGCAGTATTTT	CASSSTSGKADTQYF
TRBJ2-1	many	TRBD2	TRBV12-3/TRBV12-4	TGTGCCAGCAGTTCCTATAGCGGGAGCCCCTACAATGAGCAGTTCTTC	CASSSYSGSPYNEQFF
TRBJ2-3	few	NA	TRBV20-1	TGCAGTGCGCAGCCGGACACTCGGGGTACGCAGTATTTT	CSAQPDTRGTQYF
TRBJ2-1	NA	NA	TRBV11-3	TGTGCCAGCAGCTTGAATTTGGGTGAGCAGTTCTTC	CASSLNLGEQFF
TRBJ2-5	NA	TRBD2	TRBV4-2	TGTGCCAGCAGCCAAAGAGGAGTTAGTCCGGCAGCCGCGGGAGGGAGCCAAGAGACCCAGTACTTC	CASSQRGVSPAAAGGSQETQYF
TRBJ2-5	NA	NA	TRBV20-1	TGCAGTGCTAGAGGCAGTCAAGAGACCCAGTACTTC	CSARGSQETQYF
TRBJ2-6	many	NA	TRBV7-2	TGTGCCAGCAGCCCAGGGAACTCTGGGGCCAACGTCCTGACTTTC	CASSPGNSGANVLTF
TRBJ2-1	NA	NA	TRBV7-6	TGTGCCAGCAGCTCCCGGGTAAGCTCCTACAATGAGCAGTTCTTC	CASSSRVSSYNEQFF
TRBJ1-3	few	NA	TRBV15	TGTGCCGCCGGGCGTGGAAACACCATATATTTT	CAAGRGNTIYF
TRBJ1-1	few	NA	TRBV5-1	TGCGCCAGCAGCTTGTTCGGGCAAATGAACACTGAAGCTTTCTTT	CASSLFGQMNTEAFF
TRBJ2-1	NA	NA	TRBV20-1	TGCAGTGCTAAGGTTGGGGTCAGTTGGGCATCCAATGAGCAGTTCTTC	CSAKVGVSWASNEQFF
TRBJ2-7	many	NA	TRBV5-1	TGCGCCAGCAGCTTGGAGGGGAGCTCCTACGAGCAGTACTTC	CASSLEGSSYEQYF
TRBJ2-1	NA	TRBD2	TRBV7-8	TGTGCCAGCAGCGCGGTGGCTAGCGGAGGATACAATGAGCAGTTCTTC	CASSAVASGGYNEQFF
TRBJ2-1	many	TRBD2	TRBV3-1	TGTGCCAGCAGCCCGTTACGAGCGGGAGGGGGGGTTGAGCAGTTCTTC	CASSPLRAGGGVEQFF
TRBJ2-3	few	TRBD2	TRBV20-1	TGCAGTGCTAGAGATGGGCAGGGAGGGGATACGCAGTATTTT	CSARDGQGGDTQYF
TRBJ2-1	NA	TRBD1	TRBV7-2	TGTGCCAGCAGCAGGGACAGGGGGCGTAATGAGCAGTTCTTC	CASSRDRGRNEQFF
TRBJ2-5	many	TRBD1	TRBV11-2	TGTGCCAGCAGTTCCTGGACAGGGAGGTACCAAGAGACCCAGTACTTC	CASSSWTGRYQETQYF
TRBJ2-3	many	NA	TRBV11-2	TGTGCCAGCAGCTTAGTCTTGTTAACGACGGCAGATACGCAGTATTTT	CASSLVLLTTADTQYF
TRBJ1-1	NA	NA	TRBV30	TGTGCCTGGAGTGTACGGACAACTACTGAAGCTTTCTTT	CAWSVRTTTEAFF